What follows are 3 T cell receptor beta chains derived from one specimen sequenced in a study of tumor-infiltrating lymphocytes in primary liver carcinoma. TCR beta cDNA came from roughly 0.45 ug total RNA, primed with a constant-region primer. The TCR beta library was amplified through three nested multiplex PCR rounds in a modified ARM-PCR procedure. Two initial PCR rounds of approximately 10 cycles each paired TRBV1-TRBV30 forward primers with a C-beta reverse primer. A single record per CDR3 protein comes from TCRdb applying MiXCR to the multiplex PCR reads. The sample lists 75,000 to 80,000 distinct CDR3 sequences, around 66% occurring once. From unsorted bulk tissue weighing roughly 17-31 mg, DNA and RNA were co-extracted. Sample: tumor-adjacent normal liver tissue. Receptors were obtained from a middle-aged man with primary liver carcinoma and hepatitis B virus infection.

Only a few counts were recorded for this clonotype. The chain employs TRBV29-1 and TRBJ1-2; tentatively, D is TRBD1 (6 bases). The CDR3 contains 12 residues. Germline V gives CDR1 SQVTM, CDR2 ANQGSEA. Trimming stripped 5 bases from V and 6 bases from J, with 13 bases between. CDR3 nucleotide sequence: TGCAGCGTTTCCTCAGGGGCGGATGGCTACACCTTC. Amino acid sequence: CSVSSGADGYTF.

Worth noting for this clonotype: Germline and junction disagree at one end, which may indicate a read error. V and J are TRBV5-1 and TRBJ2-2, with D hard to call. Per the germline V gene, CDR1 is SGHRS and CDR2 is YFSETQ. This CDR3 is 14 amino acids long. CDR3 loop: CAGSLAERHGELFF. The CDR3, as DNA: TGCGCCGGCAGCTTGGCCGAGAGACACGGGGAGCTGTTTTTT. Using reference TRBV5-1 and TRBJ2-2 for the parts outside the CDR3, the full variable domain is KAGVTQTPRYLIKTRGQQVTLSCSPISGHRSVSWYQQTPGQGLQFLFEYFSETQRNKGNFPGRFSGRQFSNSRSEMNVSTLELGDSALYLCAGSLAERHGELFFGEGSRLTVL.

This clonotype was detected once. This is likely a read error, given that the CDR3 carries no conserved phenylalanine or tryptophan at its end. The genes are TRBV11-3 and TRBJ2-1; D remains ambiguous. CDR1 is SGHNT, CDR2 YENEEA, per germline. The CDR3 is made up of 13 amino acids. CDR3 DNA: TGTGCCAGCAGCTTAGGGCCTGCGAATGAACAGTTCTTA. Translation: CASSLGPANEQFL.